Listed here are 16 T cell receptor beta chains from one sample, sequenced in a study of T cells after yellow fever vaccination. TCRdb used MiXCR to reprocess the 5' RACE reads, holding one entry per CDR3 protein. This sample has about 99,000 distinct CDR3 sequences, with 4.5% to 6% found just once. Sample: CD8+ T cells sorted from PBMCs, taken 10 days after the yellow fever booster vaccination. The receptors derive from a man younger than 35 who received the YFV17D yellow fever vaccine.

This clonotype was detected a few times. CDR3 loop: CASSYAVGSPNTEAFF. The CDR3 DNA follows: TGTGCCAGCAGTTACGCCGTAGGGAGCCCGAACACTGAAGCTTTCTTT. The V gene is TRBV6-5, the J gene TRBJ1-1, with D unclear. V was cut by 2 bases and J by 1 base, with 14 bases left in between. CDR3 length equals 16 residues. Germline values: CDR1 MNHEY, CDR2 SVGAGI.

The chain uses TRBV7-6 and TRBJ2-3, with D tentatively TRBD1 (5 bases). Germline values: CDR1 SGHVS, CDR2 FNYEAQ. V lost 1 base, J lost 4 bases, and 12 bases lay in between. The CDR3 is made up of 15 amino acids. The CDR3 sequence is CASSLGGPPPDTQYF. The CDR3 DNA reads TGTGCCAGCAGCTTAGGGGGCCCCCCCCCAGATACGCAGTATTTT.

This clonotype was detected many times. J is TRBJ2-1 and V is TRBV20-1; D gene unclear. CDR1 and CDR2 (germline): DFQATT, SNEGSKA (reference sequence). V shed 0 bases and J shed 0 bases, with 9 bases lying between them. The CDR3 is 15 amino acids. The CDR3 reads CSAREETLSYNEQFF. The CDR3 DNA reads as TGCAGTGCTAGAGAGGAAACTCTCTCCTACAATGAGCAGTTCTTC.

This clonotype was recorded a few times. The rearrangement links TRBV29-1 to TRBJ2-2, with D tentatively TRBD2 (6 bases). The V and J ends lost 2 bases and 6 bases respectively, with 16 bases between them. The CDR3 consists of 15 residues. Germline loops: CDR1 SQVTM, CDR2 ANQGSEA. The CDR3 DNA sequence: TGCAGCGTTGAATTGGACTATGAGGATTCCGGGGAGCTGTTTTTT. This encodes CSVELDYEDSGELFF.

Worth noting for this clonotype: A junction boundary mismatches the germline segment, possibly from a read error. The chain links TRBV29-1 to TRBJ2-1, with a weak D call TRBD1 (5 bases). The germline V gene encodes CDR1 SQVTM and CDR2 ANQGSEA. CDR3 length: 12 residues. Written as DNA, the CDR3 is TGCAGCTGTCAGGGATTAAGCAATGAGGAGTTCTTC. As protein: CSCQGLSNEEFF.

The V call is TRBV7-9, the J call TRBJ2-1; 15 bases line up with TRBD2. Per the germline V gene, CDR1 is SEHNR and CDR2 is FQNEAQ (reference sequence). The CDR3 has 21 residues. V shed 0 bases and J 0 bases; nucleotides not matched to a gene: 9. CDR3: CASSLAPTGTSGGSSYNEQFF. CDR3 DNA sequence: TGTGCCAGCAGCTTAGCCCCCACCGGGACTAGCGGGGGGAGCTCCTACAATGAGCAGTTCTTC.

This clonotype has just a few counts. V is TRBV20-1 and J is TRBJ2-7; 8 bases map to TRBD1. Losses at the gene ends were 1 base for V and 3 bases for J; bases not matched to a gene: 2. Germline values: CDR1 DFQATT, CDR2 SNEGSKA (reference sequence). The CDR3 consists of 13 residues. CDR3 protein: CSARGGTGYEQYV. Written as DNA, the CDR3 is TGCAGTGCTAGAGGTGGGACAGGCTACGAGCAGTACGTC.

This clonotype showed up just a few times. CDR3 loop: CASSFRGGEAFF. The CDR3 DNA follows: TGTGCCAGCAGCTTCAGGGGAGGGGAAGCTTTCTTT. This rearrangement joins TRBV11-2 to TRBJ1-1, with D possibly being TRBD1 (6 bases). The CDR3 runs to 12 residues. Germline CDR1 is SGHAT and CDR2 is FQNNGV. The germline V and J ends were trimmed by 3 bases and 8 bases, with 10 bases remaining between them. The complete variable domain, with remaining parts taken from reference TRBV11-2 and TRBJ1-1, reads EAGVAQSPRYKIIEKRQSVAFWCNPISGHATLYWYQQILGQGPKLLIQFQNNGVVDDSQLPKDRFSAERLKGVDSTLKIQPAKLEDSAVYLCASSFRGGEAFFGQGTRLTVV.

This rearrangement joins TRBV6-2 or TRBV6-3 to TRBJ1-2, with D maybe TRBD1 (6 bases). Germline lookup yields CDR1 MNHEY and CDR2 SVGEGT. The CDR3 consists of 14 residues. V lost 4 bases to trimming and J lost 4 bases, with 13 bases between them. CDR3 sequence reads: CASSSSGGPYGYTF. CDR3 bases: TGTGCCAGCAGTTCGTCCGGGGGGCCCTATGGCTACACCTTC.

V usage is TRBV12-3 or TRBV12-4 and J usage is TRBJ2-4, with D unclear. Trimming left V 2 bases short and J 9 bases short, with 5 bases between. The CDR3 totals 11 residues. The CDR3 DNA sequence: TGTGCCAGCAGTTTAATAGGCATTCAGTACTTC. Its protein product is CASSLIGIQYF.

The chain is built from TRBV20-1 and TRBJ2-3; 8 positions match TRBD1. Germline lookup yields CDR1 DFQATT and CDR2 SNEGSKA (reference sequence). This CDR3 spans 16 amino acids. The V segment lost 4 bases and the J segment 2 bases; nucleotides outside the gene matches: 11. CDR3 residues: CSATFLRQGSTDTQYF. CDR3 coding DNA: TGCAGTGCTACCTTCCTAAGACAGGGGTCCACAGATACGCAGTATTTT.

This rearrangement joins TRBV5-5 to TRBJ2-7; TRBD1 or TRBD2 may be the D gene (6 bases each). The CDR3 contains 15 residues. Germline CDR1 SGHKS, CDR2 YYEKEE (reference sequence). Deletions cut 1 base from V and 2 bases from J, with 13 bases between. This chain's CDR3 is CASSLRTGAPYEQYF. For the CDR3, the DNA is TGTGCCAGCAGCTTGCGAACGGGGGCCCCCTACGAGCAGTACTTC.

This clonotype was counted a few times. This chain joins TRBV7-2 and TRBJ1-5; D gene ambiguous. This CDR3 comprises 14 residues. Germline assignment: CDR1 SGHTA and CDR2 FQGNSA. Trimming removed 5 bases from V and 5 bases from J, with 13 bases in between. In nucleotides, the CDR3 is TGTGCCAGCAGCAAAGGGCCAGAGTATCAGCCCCAGCATTTT. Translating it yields CASSKGPEYQPQHF.

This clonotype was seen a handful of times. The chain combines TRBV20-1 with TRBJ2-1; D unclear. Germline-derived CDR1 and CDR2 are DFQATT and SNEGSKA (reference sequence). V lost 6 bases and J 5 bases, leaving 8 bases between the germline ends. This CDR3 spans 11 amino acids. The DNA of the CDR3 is TGCAGTGCACGGGCGAACAATGAGCAGTTCTTC. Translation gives CSARANNEQFF.

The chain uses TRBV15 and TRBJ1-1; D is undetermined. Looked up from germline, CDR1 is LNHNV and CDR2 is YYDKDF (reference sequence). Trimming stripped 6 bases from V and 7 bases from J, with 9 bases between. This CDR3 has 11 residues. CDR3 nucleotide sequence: TGTGCCACCAGTCTAAATAATGAAGCTTTCTTT. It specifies CATSLNNEAFF.

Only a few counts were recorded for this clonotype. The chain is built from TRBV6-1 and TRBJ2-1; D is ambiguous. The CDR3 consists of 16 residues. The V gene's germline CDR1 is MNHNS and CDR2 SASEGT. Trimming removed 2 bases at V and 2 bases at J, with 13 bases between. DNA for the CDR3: TGTGCCAGCAGTGAATATACTGGCCAGGCCTACAATGAGCAGTTCTTC. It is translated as CASSEYTGQAYNEQFF.